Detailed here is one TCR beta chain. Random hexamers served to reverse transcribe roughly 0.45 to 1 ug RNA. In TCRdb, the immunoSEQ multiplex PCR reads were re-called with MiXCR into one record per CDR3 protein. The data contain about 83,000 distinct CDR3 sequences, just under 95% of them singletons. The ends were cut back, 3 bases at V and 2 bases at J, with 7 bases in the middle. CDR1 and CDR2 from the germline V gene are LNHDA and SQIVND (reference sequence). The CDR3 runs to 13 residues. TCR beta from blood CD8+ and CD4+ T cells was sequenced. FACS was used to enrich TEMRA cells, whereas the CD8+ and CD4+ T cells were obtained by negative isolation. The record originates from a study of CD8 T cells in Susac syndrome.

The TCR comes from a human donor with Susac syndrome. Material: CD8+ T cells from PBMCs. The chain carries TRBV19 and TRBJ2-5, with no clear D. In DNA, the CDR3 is TGTGCCAGTAGTATTGTTTTACAAGAGACCCAGTACTTC. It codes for CASSIVLQETQYF.